The T cell receptor beta chain under discussion was sequenced for a study of blood T cells in healthy people across ages. Broader study findings: Investigators treated diversity estimates from one million T cells as underestimates. It was the long-lived donors that had more naive CD4+ cells and higher diversity than aged donors.

This clonotype was counted many times. Its cognate antigen is unknown. Germline V gene lookup returns CDR1 SGHAT and CDR2 FQNNGV. This CDR3 has 11 residues. The V end lost 5 bases, the J end lost 3 bases, and 5 bases lay between the germline ends. Every donor contributed roughly 10 milliliters of peripheral blood by blood draw. A second 7 to 11 cycle PCR used barcoded and J-beta primers. Tags on each cDNA molecule came from a template-switch adaptor with 12 random nucleotides. Using its own MiXCR run on the 5' RACE reads, TCRdb lists one record per CDR3 protein. Of 650,000 to 800,000 distinct CDR3 sequences in the sample, approximately 44% are singletons; the top ten hold roughly 18%.

The sample was blood. The TCR comes from a man in his fifties or sixties in good health. J is TRBJ2-7 and V is TRBV11-2; unclear D gene. CDR3 residues: CASSPRYEQYF. Here the CDR3 DNA reads TGTGCCAGCAGCCCGCGCTACGAGCAGTACTTC.